The clone carrying this T cell receptor beta chain turned up a few times. No antigen is known for it. These data come from a study of read filtering for tumor transcriptome and immune sequencing. Findings of the study overall: Even smaller IR-seq throughput identified most shared clonotypes. Sorted CD138-negative bone marrow cells were not purified T cells.

Germline-derived CDR1 and CDR2 are SGHAT and FQNNGV. The CDR3 runs to 16 residues. V shed 1 base and J 2 bases; nucleotides not matched to a gene: 5. The library was built from roughly 400 ng RNA with molecular barcoded adaptors for alpha/delta and beta/gamma chains. TCRdb re-derived calls from the reads in MiXCR, one entry per CDR3 protein. The sample holds around 30,000 distinct CDR3 sequences, about a fifth seen once. The chain combines TRBV11-2 with TRBJ2-3; 8 nucleotides agree with TRBD1. The sequenced material came from a population of CD138-negative cells sorted from bone marrow. The TCR was taken from a donor aged 40 or over with multiple myeloma. In DNA form, the CDR3 reads TGTGCCAGCAGCTTAGGACCAGGGGGCCCCACAGATACGCAGTATTTT. Translating gives CASSLGPGGPTDTQYF.